What follows is one T cell receptor (beta chain) and its context. What it recognizes is unknown. These data originate in a study of shared clonotypes between healthy human individuals. Notes on the study in general: The naive CD4 repertoires of four donors were compared, and about 5% of clonotypes were shared.

Terminally differentiated effector memory CD45RA+ cells were left out of the naive CD8 fraction, which was CD45RO-negative and positively selected for CCR7. Methods used by the authors: Without quality scores, immunoSEQ junctional reads could not be filtered like full-length reads. Here immunoSEQ multiplex PCR was the method, and the copy in TCRdb shows in-frame clones only, minus some. V and J calls plus clone size are reproduced from that table; the DNA served to infer D and trimming. The profile covers some 2.1 million clones, with about 94% appearing a single time and around 1.8% taken by the ten largest. Trimming pared 3 bases from V and 1 base from J, leaving 7 bases between. From germline, CDR1 is MNHEY and CDR2 SMNVEV (reference sequence). The CDR3 consists of 15 residues.

The sequence came from a man between 18 and 35 years old in good health. Some clones in this sample may be carry-over from other donors' samples. This chain uses TRBV27 with TRBJ2-6; D remains ambiguous. Sequences were obtained from naive CD8+ T cells from PBMCs. The CDR3 is CASSFLHSGANVLTF. The CDR3 DNA is TGTGCCAGCAGTTTCTTACATTCTGGGGCCAACGTCCTGACTTTC.